Listed below are T cell receptor beta chains from one sample, sequenced in a study of post-analysis software for immune sequencing data. Each CDR3 protein is one row after TCRdb ran MiXCR on the PCR reads. The data contain roughly 180,000 distinct CDR3 sequences, around 30% of them seen just once; the ten biggest clones take up approximately 1.5%. The sequenced material came from blood. These receptors originate from a girl between 5 and 17 years old with multiple sclerosis. Both conserved end residues are part of each CDR3. D genes are given only for firm matches. A row's size may be missing; if present it is once, few, many or a size class.

clone_size j_call d_call v_call cdr3_nt cdr3_aa
. TRBJ2-5 . TRBV6-5 TGTGCCAGCAGTGACTCTCTGGAAAGGGGTTCACAAGAGACCCAGTACTTC CASSDSLERGSQETQYF
many TRBJ2-1 . TRBV20-1 TGCAGTGCTAGTGACCTTTATAGTTCCAGCGTCGAGCAGTTCTTC CSASDLYSSSVEQFF
many TRBJ1-1 . TRBV3-1 TGTGCCAGCAGCCAGGCCGCAGGGATGAACACTGAAGCTTTCTTT CASSQAAGMNTEAFF
. TRBJ2-1 TRBD1 TRBV28 TGTGCCAGCAGTTTCAGCGGGTCGGGACAGGTCTACAATGAGCGGTTCTTC CASSFSGSGQVYNERFF
. TRBJ2-7 . TRBV5-1 TGCGCCAGCAGCTTACAGGGCCCTGCTTACGAGCAGTACTTC CASSLQGPAYEQYF
. TRBJ2-1 TRBD1 TRBV20-1 TGCAGTCCGGGACAGGGTTCCTACAATGAGCAGTTCTTC CSPGQGSYNEQFF
. TRBJ2-5 . TRBV7-6 TGTGCCAGCAGCTTAGAAGGACTACCGGAAGAGACCCAGTACTTC CASSLEGLPEETQYF
. TRBJ2-2 . TRBV5-1 TGCGCCAGCAGCTTGGCCCTTGGAGCCGGGGAGCTGTTTTTT CASSLALGAGELFF
few TRBJ2-1 TRBD2 TRBV12-3/TRBV12-4 TGTGCCAGCGGTCCGGGACTAGCGGGAGACCGCAATGAGCAGTTCTTC CASGPGLAGDRNEQFF
few TRBJ2-7 . TRBV20-1 TGCAGTGCTAGAGAACCGACGAGGAGTAGCGCGTTTACCTCCTACGAGCAGTACTTC CSAREPTRSSAFTSYEQYF
many TRBJ2-1 . TRBV29-1 TGCAGCGTCAACGGACTCTTAAGCTCCTACAATGAGCAGTTCTTC CSVNGLLSSYNEQFF
. TRBJ1-1 . TRBV2 TGTGCCAGCAGTCCAGGGGCGCGGAACACTGAAGCTTTCTTT CASSPGARNTEAFF
. TRBJ2-7 . TRBV10-1 TGCGCCAGCAGCGCTAGTAATGAGCAGTACTTC CASSASNEQYF
. TRBJ1-6 . TRBV9 TGTGCCAGCAGCGTAGATAACAGGGAGGGTTCACCCCTCCACTTT CASSVDNREGSPLHF
many TRBJ2-7 TRBD1 TRBV15 TGTGCCACCAGCGGGGGACAGGGGGCAAGGAACGAGCAGTACTTC CATSGGQGARNEQYF
. TRBJ2-1 . TRBV7-2 TGTGCCAGCAGCCCCCTAAACCCCGGGACGGCCAAAAGGCAGTTCTTC CASSPLNPGTAKRQFF
many TRBJ2-3 . TRBV15 TGTGCCACCAGCAGAGACACTTCTAGCACAGATACGCAGTATTTT CATSRDTSSTDTQYF
. TRBJ1-6 . TRBV25-1 TGTGCCAGCAATGGACAGTATAATTCACCCCTCCACTTT CASNGQYNSPLHF
. TRBJ2-3 . TRBV12-3/TRBV12-4 TGTGCCAGCAGTTTAAGGGACGGGGGTTCCGAAATGGAGTATTTT CASSLRDGGSEMEYF
few TRBJ2-3 . TRBV20-1 TGCAGTGCTAGAAGGGTAGATACGCAGTATTTT CSARRVDTQYF
many TRBJ2-5 TRBD1 TRBV5-1 TGCGCCAGCAAGGGACAGGGATACCAAGAGACCCAGTACTTC CASKGQGYQETQYF
few TRBJ1-1 TRBD1 TRBV5-6 TGTGCCAGCAGCTCCCTGGGACAGGAGAACACTGAAGCTTTCTTT CASSSLGQENTEAFF
many TRBJ2-7 TRBD2 TRBV4-1 TGCGCCAGCAGCCACCCCGGGACTAGCGGGACCTCCTACGAGCAGTACTTC CASSHPGTSGTSYEQYF
many TRBJ2-6 . TRBV5-1 TGCGCCAGCAGCTTGACTCAGGGAGGCTCTGGGGCCAACGTCCTGACTTTC CASSLTQGGSGANVLTF
. TRBJ2-3 . TRBV20-1 TGCAGTGCCCACGGAGGGGGGGCAGATACGCAGTATTTT CSAHGGGADTQYF
. TRBJ2-7 . TRBV5-1 TGCGCCAGCAGCTTGAATCCGGACGGATACGAGCAGTACTTC CASSLNPDGYEQYF
. TRBJ1-4 . TRBV27 TGTGCCAGCAGTTTAAAGGGGACTCCCGAAAAACTGTTTTTT CASSLKGTPEKLFF
many TRBJ2-7 . TRBV2 TGTGCCAGCGCGGACACAGTCTCCTACGAGCAGTACTTC CASADTVSYEQYF
many TRBJ2-7 TRBD1 TRBV5-6 TGTGCCAGCAGCTTACACAGGGGGCATTTCTACGAGCAGTACTTC CASSLHRGHFYEQYF
. TRBJ2-1 TRBD2 TRBV20-1 TGCAGTGCTAGAAAGCTCTCGGGACTAGTCGTTGCTGAGCAGTTCTTC CSARKLSGLVVAEQFF
. TRBJ2-7 . TRBV3-1 TGTGCCAGCAGCCAAATCGAGGGGAGCGAGCAGTACTTC CASSQIEGSEQYF
many TRBJ2-7 . TRBV6-5 TGTGCCAGCAGGTCTACTAGAAACGAGCAGTACTTC CASRSTRNEQYF
. TRBJ2-1 . TRBV24-1 TGTGCCACCAGTGATTCCCCTGGGGAGGAGCAGTTCTTC CATSDSPGEEQFF
many TRBJ1-2 . TRBV12-3/TRBV12-4 TGTGCCAGCAGTTGGGACCCAGCTAACTATGGCTACACCTTC CASSWDPANYGYTF
many TRBJ2-3 . TRBV20-1 TGCAGTGTCCCGCCAGACAAGCACCCAGATACGCAGTATTTT CSVPPDKHPDTQYF
many TRBJ2-7 TRBD2 TRBV4-1 TGCGCCAGCAGCCAAGTTGAAGCGGGAGGGCCCTACGAGCAGTACTTC CASSQVEAGGPYEQYF
. TRBJ1-4 . TRBV7-2 TGTGCCAGCAGCCCGAACATTCGACGTACCACTAATGAAAAACTGTTTTTT CASSPNIRRTTNEKLFF
few TRBJ2-4 . TRBV5-1 TGCGCCAGCAGCTTGGTGGTGTTTCTAGCCAAAAACATTCAGTACTTC CASSLVVFLAKNIQYF
many TRBJ2-5 TRBD2 TRBV7-2 TGTGCCAGCAACCGACTAGCGGAAGAGACCCAGTACTTC CASNRLAEETQYF
many TRBJ2-5 TRBD2 TRBV20-1 TGCAGTGCCATAAAGGGGGCGGGAGGGCCAGGAGAGACCCAGTACTTC CSAIKGAGGPGETQYF
. TRBJ2-2 . TRBV5-1 TGCGCCAGCAGCTTTAGAGGAGGAGGGAGCGGCTTCACCGGGGAGCTGTTTTTT CASSFRGGGSGFTGELFF
. TRBJ1-5 . TRBV18 TGTGCCAGCTCGCGAGGGGCCGGGGATCAGCCCCAGCATTTT CASSRGAGDQPQHF
. TRBJ2-3 . TRBV7-9 TGTGCCAGCAGCTTAGTCTGGGAAACTAGCAGCACAGATACGCAGTATTTT CASSLVWETSSTDTQYF
. TRBJ2-2 TRBD2 TRBV10-1 TGCGCCAGCAGTGATGGGGCTAGCGGGGACACCGGGGAGCTGTTTTTT CASSDGASGDTGELFF
many TRBJ2-7 TRBD1 TRBV20-1 TGCAGTGCTAGAGATCGGGGCCGGGACAGGGCCTACGAGCAGTACTTC CSARDRGRDRAYEQYF
. TRBJ1-1 . TRBV18 TGTGCCAGCTCGGATAGCACTGAAGCTTTCTTT CASSDSTEAFF
. TRBJ2-1 TRBD2 TRBV7-2 TGTGCCAGCAGCTCGCGGGGGAACTCCTACAATGAGCAGTTCTTC CASSSRGNSYNEQFF
. TRBJ2-1 TRBD2 TRBV15 TGTGCCACCGACCGACGACTAGCAGACTCCTACAATGAGCAGTTCTTC CATDRRLADSYNEQFF
many TRBJ2-7 TRBD2 TRBV20-1 TGCAGTGCTCATACTAGCGGGAGCTCCTACGAGCAGTACTTC CSAHTSGSSYEQYF
few TRBJ2-4 . TRBV5-1 TGCGCCAGCAGCCCTAGCTCCGGAGGAGAAAACATTCAGTACTTC CASSPSSGGENIQYF
few TRBJ2-1 TRBD2 TRBV15 TGTGCCACCAGCAGAGATCAAGGCCCGCGGGAGAAAAATGAGCAGTTCTTC CATSRDQGPREKNEQFF
many TRBJ2-3 . TRBV4-2 TGTGCCAGCAGCCAAGAAACTGGGCAGAGGGGGGCAGATACGCAGTATTTT CASSQETGQRGADTQYF
. TRBJ2-1 . TRBV25-1 TGTGCCAGCAGTCCTCTACCGGCTATTTCCTACAATGAGCAGTTCTTC CASSPLPAISYNEQFF
few TRBJ1-1 . TRBV3-1 TGTGCCAGCAGTCACAGCGGGGGGGCTTTCTTT CASSHSGGAFF
. TRBJ2-1 . TRBV29-1 TGCAGCGTTGGTCCGGCTTTGACCCACAATGAGCGGTACTTC CSVGPALTHNERYF
many TRBJ2-3 TRBD1 TRBV7-9 TGTGCCAGCAGCACGACAGGGGGCAGGACAGATACGCAGTATTTT CASSTTGGRTDTQYF
many TRBJ2-5 TRBD2 TRBV20-1 TGCAGTGCTGAGCGGGAGCAGGGAGAGACCCAGTACTTC CSAEREQGETQYF
. TRBJ1-2 . TRBV6-5 TGTGCCAGCAGTTACTTGGCGGGTGGCTACATCTTC CASSYLAGGYIF
many TRBJ2-1 . TRBV9 TGTGCCAGCAGCAGGGGGGACGAGCAGTTCTTC CASSRGDEQFF
many TRBJ2-7 TRBD1 TRBV27 TGTGCCAGCAGTCCCTGGGACAGGGTAGCCGAGCAGTACTTC CASSPWDRVAEQYF